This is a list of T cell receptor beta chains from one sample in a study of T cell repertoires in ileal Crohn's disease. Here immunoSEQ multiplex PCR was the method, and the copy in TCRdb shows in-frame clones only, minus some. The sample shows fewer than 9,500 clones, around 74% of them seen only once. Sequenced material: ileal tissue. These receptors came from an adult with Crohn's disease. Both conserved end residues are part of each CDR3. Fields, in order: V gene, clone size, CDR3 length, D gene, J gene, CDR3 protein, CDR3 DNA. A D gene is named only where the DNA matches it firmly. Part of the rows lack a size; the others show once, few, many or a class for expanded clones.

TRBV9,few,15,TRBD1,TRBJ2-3,CASSVTGVSPDTQYF,TGTGCCAGCAGCGTCACAGGGGTTAGCCCAGATACGCAGTATTTT
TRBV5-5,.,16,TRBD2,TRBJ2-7,CASSTGLAGSTYEQYF,TGTGCCAGCAGCACGGGACTAGCGGGGTCCACCTACGAGCAGTACTTC
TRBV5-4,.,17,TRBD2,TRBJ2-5,CASSLGTSGGLQETQYF,TGTGCCAGCAGCTTGGGGACTAGCGGGGGACTCCAAGAGACCCAGTACTTC
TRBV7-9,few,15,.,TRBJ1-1,CASSLKGMGNTEAFF,TGTGCCAGCAGCTTAAAGGGGATGGGGAACACTGAAGCTTTCTTT
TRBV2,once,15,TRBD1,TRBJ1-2,CASSPGGWANYGYTF,TGTGCCAGCAGTCCAGGGGGCTGGGCTAACTATGGCTACACCTTC
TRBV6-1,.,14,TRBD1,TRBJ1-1,CASSSGTVNTEAFF,TGTGCCAGCAGCAGTGGGACAGTAAACACTGAAGCTTTCTTT
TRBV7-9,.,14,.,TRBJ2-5,CASSLATAQETQYF,TGTGCCAGCAGCTTAGCGACAGCCCAAGAGACCCAGTACTTC
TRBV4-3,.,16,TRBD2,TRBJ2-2,CASRLTSGGITGELFF,TGCGCCAGCAGACTCACTAGCGGGGGGATCACCGGGGAGCTGTTTTTT
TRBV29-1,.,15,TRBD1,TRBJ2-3,CSGSPGTDTTDTQYF,TGCAGCGGAAGTCCCGGGACAGATACCACAGATACGCAGTATTTT
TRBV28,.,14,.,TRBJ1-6,CASSLRQGSSPLHF,TGTGCCAGCAGTTTAAGGCAGGGTAGCTCACCCCTCCACTTT
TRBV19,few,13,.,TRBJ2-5,CASSINRAETQYF,TGTGCCAGTAGTATTAACCGCGCGGAGACCCAGTACTTC
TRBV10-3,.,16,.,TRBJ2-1,CAIGGVAGTADNEQFF,TGTGCCATCGGGGGAGTGGCGGGGACAGCCGACAATGAGCAGTTCTTC
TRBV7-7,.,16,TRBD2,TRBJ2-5,CASSRLAGGIQETQYF,TGTGCTAGCAGCCGACTAGCGGGGGGTATACAAGAGACCCAGTACTTC
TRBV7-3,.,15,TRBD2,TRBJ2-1,CASSSNGGARSKQFF,TGTGCCAGCAGCTCCAACGGGGGGGCTCGGAGTAAGCAGTTCTTC
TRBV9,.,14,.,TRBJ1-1,CASSPRTANTEAFF,TGTGCCAGCAGCCCTCGGACAGCGAACACTGAAGCTTTCTTT
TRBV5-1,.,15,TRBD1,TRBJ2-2,CASSLSQGAGGELFF,TGCGCCAGCAGCTTGAGCCAGGGGGCTGGCGGGGAGCTGTTTTTT
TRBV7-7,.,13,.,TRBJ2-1,CASSLVVTGEQFF,TGTGCTAGCAGCTTAGTCGTTACGGGTGAGCAGTTCTTC
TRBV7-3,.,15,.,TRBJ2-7,CASSPPGSLSYEQYF,TGTGCCAGCAGCCCCCCGGGGTCCCTCTCCTACGAGCAGTACTTC
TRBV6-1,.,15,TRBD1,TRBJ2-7,CASSDEDRGWSEQYF,TGTGCCAGCAGTGATGAGGACAGGGGATGGAGCGAGCAGTACTTC
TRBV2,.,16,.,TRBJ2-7,CASSDLPGGGGHEQYF,TGTGCCAGCAGTGATCTCCCGGGTGGGGGAGGTCACGAGCAGTACTTC
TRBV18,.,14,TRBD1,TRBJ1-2,CASSPDRDFYGYTF,TGTGCCAGCTCACCAGACAGGGATTTCTATGGCTACACCTTC
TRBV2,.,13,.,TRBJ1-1,CASRGEANTEAFF,TGTGCCAGCAGGGGGGAGGCGAACACTGAAGCTTTCTTT